Sequencing of this T cell receptor (beta chain) was carried out in a study of beta chain features in type 1 diabetes. The germline V gene has CDR1 DFQATT and CDR2 SNEGSKA (reference sequence). This CDR3 has 11 amino acids. Trimming shortened V by 5 bases and J by 5 bases, and 6 bases separated the two germline ends. The isolated RNA, all of it, was reverse transcribed, so expressed TCRB transcripts were what got sequenced. Some clones are missing from TCRdb's copy, which holds only in-frame ones; the method was immunoSEQ multiplex PCR. This sample has roughly 150,000 clones, with around 8.5% found just once. Only a few counts were recorded for this clone. Its antigen is not known. Other DNA sequences in this sample translate to the same CDR3. Points from the study as a whole: It was possible that PCR favored shorter templates, equally so in patients and controls. Patients' naive, central memory and regulatory TCRB repertoires appeared more alike than those of healthy donors. Insertions were fewer and deletions more numerous at VDJ junctions in type 1 diabetes patients.

One heparinised blood draw averaging around 100 mL was given by each donor. This TCR was sampled from a man aged 18-30 years in good health. The sample consisted of central memory CD4+ T cells from blood. The rearrangement links TRBV20-1 to TRBJ1-4; no definite D call. The CDR3 protein is CSALSNEKLFF. CDR3 nucleotides: TGCAGTGCTCTCTCCAATGAAAAACTGTTTTTT.